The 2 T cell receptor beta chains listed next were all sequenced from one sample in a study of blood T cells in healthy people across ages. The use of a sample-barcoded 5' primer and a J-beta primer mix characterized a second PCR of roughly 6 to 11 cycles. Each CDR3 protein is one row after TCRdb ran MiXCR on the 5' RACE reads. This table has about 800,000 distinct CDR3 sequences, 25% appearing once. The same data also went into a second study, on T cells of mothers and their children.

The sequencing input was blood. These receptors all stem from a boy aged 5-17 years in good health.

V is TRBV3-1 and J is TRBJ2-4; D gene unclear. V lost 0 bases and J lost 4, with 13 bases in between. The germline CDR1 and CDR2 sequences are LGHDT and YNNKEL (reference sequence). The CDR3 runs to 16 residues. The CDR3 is CASSQELLTDKNIQYF. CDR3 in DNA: TGTGCCAGCAGCCAAGAACTTCTAACGGATAAAAACATTCAGTACTTC.

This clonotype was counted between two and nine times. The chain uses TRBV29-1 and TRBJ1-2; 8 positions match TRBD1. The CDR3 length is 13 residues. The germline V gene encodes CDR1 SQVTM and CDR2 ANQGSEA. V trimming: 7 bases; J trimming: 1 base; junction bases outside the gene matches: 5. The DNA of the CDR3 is TGCAGCGGTGGACAGGGAATTAACTATGGCTACACCTTC. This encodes CSGGQGINYGYTF.